The 30 T cell receptor beta chains listed next were all sequenced from one sample in a study of CD8 T cells in Susac syndrome. Random hexamers were used to reverse transcribe about 0.5 to 1 ug of RNA. TCRdb ran MiXCR on the immunoSEQ multiplex PCR reads and lists one entry per CDR3 protein. Of some 99,000 distinct CDR3 sequences detected, roughly 94% appear once; the ten largest clones hold about 0.3%. Sequenced material: CD4+ T cells from PBMCs. These receptors originate from a human donor with Susac syndrome.

The rearrangement joins TRBV16 to TRBJ1-6; D is possibly TRBD1 (5 bases). The CDR3 is 14 amino acids. Germline V gene data show CDR1 as KGHSY and CDR2 as FQNENV. Trimming pared 2 bases from V and 7 bases from J, leaving 9 bases between. The CDR3 spells CASSQQGENSPLHF. The CDR3 nucleotides read TGTGCCAGCAGCCAACAGGGTGAGAATTCACCCCTCCACTTT.

This chain joins TRBV7-2 and TRBJ2-5, with 8 bases aligning to TRBD2. J gave up 5 bases and V 5 bases, and 10 bases lay outside the gene matches. The germline V gene has CDR1 SGHTA and CDR2 FQGNSA. The CDR3 has 15 residues. CDR3 region: CASSPVGGAGETQYF. CDR3 sequence (DNA): TGTGCCAGCAGCCCCGTCGGGGGGGCAGGGGAGACCCAGTACTTC.

This clonotype has only one observation. This chain uses TRBV7-2 with TRBJ1-5, with D perhaps matching TRBD1 (6 bases). Germline CDR1 SGHTA, CDR2 FQGNSA. This CDR3 has 12 amino acids. The ends were cut back, 8 bases at V and 15 bases at J, with 20 bases in the middle. CDR3 loop: CASSAGTHGPHF. As DNA, the CDR3 is TGTGCCAGCTCCGCCGGGACACACGGGCCGCATTTT.

The chain joins TRBV5-1 to TRBJ1-5; D gene ambiguous. Per germline, CDR1 SGHRS and CDR2 YFSETQ. V shed 0 bases and J shed 6 bases, with 10 bases lying between them. The CDR3 length is 14 residues. The CDR3 DNA sequence: TGCGCCAGCAGCTTGGAAGGGAACGGTCAGCCCCAGCATTTT. This gives the protein CASSLEGNGQPQHF. The full variable domain, with the rest looked up from reference TRBV5-1 and TRBJ1-5, is KAGVTQTPRYLIKTRGQQVTLSCSPISGHRSVSWYQQTPGQGLQFLFEYFSETQRNKGNFPGRFSGRQFSNSRSEMNVSTLELGDSALYLCASSLEGNGQPQHFGDGTRLSIL.

This clonotype was picked up one time. The chain uses TRBV6-5 and TRBJ2-6; D not resolved. With 6 bases removed from V and 0 bases from J, the gap between germline ends came to 6 bases. Germline values: CDR1 MNHEY, CDR2 SVGAGI. This CDR3 contains 14 residues. In nucleotides, the CDR3 is TGTGCCAGCAGACGGAGCTCTGGGGCCAACGTCCTGACTTTC. Its translation: CASRRSSGANVLTF.

The chain has TRBV29-1 and TRBJ2-5; D is perhaps TRBD1 (6 bases). Germline V gives CDR1 SQVTM, CDR2 ANQGSEA. CDR3 length equals 14 residues. Trimming cost V 6 bases and J 6 bases, with 20 bases left between them. The CDR3 coding sequence is TGCAGCGTCCGGATTACGACAGGTGAAAAGACCCAGTACTTC. Residues: CSVRITTGEKTQYF.

The chain links TRBV5-1 to TRBJ2-5; no clear D gene. The CDR3 sequence is 15 residues long. Trimming stripped 2 bases from V and 1 base from J, with 12 bases between. Germline CDR1 is SGHRS and CDR2 is YFSETQ. The CDR3 coding sequence is TGCGCCAGCAGCTTAAGAGGCAACTCCCAAGAGACCCAGTACTTC. Its translation is CASSLRGNSQETQYF.

The chain joins TRBV10-3 to TRBJ2-3, with a possible D match to TRBD2 (7 bases). This CDR3 contains 13 residues. Germline assignment: CDR1 ENHRY and CDR2 SYGVKD. V dropped 11 bases and J dropped 4 bases, with 16 bases sitting between them. CDR3 amino acids: CAGGAGAADTQYF. The CDR3 nucleotides are TGTGCCGGGGGGGCCGGGGCGGCAGATACGCAGTATTTT.

The CDR3 is CSAGPTATYEQYF. For the CDR3, the DNA is TGCAGTGCGGGCCCTACAGCAACCTACGAGCAGTACTTC. The chain couples TRBV20-1 to TRBJ2-7; D call uncertain. The CDR3 has 13 amino acids. Germline V gives CDR1 DFQATT, CDR2 SNEGSKA (reference sequence). V was clipped by 6 bases and J by 2 bases, with 14 bases between them.

This chain links TRBV29-1 with TRBJ2-7, with D perhaps TRBD2 (6 bases). The V gene's germline CDR1 is SQVTM and CDR2 ANQGSEA. Trimming took off 4 bases at V and 1 base at J, with 11 bases between the two ends. The CDR3 contains 13 residues. CDR3 DNA sequence: TGCAGCGTTGCCTTTGGGGGGTCCTACGAGCAGTACTTC. Encoded protein: CSVAFGGSYEQYF.

V and J are TRBV30 and TRBJ1-5, with D unresolved. From germline, CDR1 is GTSNPN and CDR2 SVGIG (reference sequence). Trimming cost V 3 bases and J 1 base, with 7 bases left between them. The CDR3 spans 13 residues. CDR3: CAWRPGSNQPQHF. The CDR3 DNA follows: TGTGCCTGGAGGCCGGGGAGCAATCAGCCCCAGCATTTT.

The rearrangement uses TRBV7-2 and TRBJ2-7; D uncertain. This CDR3 contains 15 residues. Trimming removed 4 bases from V and 2 bases from J, with 15 bases in between. Germline V CDR1 and CDR2: SGHTA, FQGNSA. Here the CDR3 DNA reads TGTGCCAGCAGCTCTCAAACCTCCAACACCTACGAGCAGTACTTC. This sequence encodes CASSSQTSNTYEQYF.

The chain combines TRBV29-1 with TRBJ2-5; D unclear. V was clipped by 2 bases and J by 5 bases, with 6 bases between them. CDR3 length: 11 residues. Germline-derived CDR1 and CDR2 are SQVTM and ANQGSEA. This CDR3 is CSVERQETQYF. The CDR3 region has the DNA TGCAGCGTTGAACGGCAGGAGACCCAGTACTTC.

CDR3 in DNA: TGTGCCAGCAGCCAAGATCAGGGCAGGGGGCTATCACCCCTCCACTTT. Amino acid sequence: CASSQDQGRGLSPLHF. The V gene is TRBV4-2, the J gene TRBJ1-6; 8 positions agree with TRBD1. This CDR3 spans 16 amino acids. Unmatched junction bases numbered 8, after V lost 0 bases and J lost 10 bases. Germline values: CDR1 LGHNA, CDR2 YNFKEQ.

The chain recombines TRBV9 with TRBJ1-5; no clear D. Germline CDR1 is SGDLS and CDR2 is YYNGEE. This CDR3 is built from 13 residues. V lost 0 bases and J lost 7, with 8 bases in between. The CDR3 region has the DNA TGTGCCAGCAGCGTAGAGGGTACGCAGCCCCAGCATTTT. Translated: CASSVEGTQPQHF.

V gene TRBV20-1 combines with J gene TRBJ1-6; 10 bases line up with TRBD1. CDR1 is DFQATT and CDR2 is SNEGSKA in the germline V gene (reference sequence). CDR3 length: 13 residues. The junction had 7 bases not matched to a gene; V was cut back by 7 bases and J by 10 bases. CDR3 DNA sequence: TGCAGTGGTCGGACAGGGGGAGGATCACCCCTCCACTTT. Its translation is CSGRTGGGSPLHF.

The chain carries TRBV6-6 and TRBJ2-5; 7 bases map to TRBD2. This CDR3 region has 12 residues. The junction had 2 bases not matched to a gene; V was cut back by 7 bases and J by 3 bases. Germline assignment: CDR1 MNHNY and CDR2 SVGAGI (reference sequence). The CDR3, as DNA: TGTGCCAGCATGCTAGCGGAAGAGACCCAGTACTTC. Its translation: CASMLAEETQYF.

The chain employs TRBV7-2 and TRBJ2-6; D gene unclear. The V gene's germline CDR1 is SGHTA and CDR2 FQGNSA. There are 15 residues in the CDR3. V was clipped by 4 bases and J by 3 bases, with 10 bases between them. The CDR3: CASSSGRDGANVLTF. The CDR3 DNA reads as TGTGCCAGCAGCTCCGGACGAGATGGGGCCAACGTCCTGACTTTC.

The rearrangement uses TRBV21-1 and TRBJ1-6; TRBD1, as called in the table, went unchecked against the DNA. TRBV21-1 has pseudogene status. The CDR3 extends over 16 amino acids. The CDR3 is CASSKSWDNRRFPLHF. In DNA form, the CDR3 reads TGTGCCAGCAGCAAATCTTGGGACAACCGTAGATTCCCCCTCCACTTT.

The rearrangement links TRBV7-3 to TRBJ1-6; no clear D. The length of the CDR3 is 13 residues. Trimming removed 0 bases from V and 10 bases from J, with 7 bases in between. The germline gives CDR1 SGHTA, CDR2 FQGTGA. CDR3 in amino acids: CASSLTEGSPLHF. The CDR3 DNA follows: TGTGCCAGCAGCTTAACGGAGGGCTCACCCCTCCACTTT. The variable domain in full, with the rest retrieved from reference TRBV7-3 and TRBJ1-6, is GAGVSQTPSNKVTEKGKYVELRCDPISGHTALYWYRQSLGQGPEFLIYFQGTGAADDSGLPNDRFFAVRPEGSVSTLKIQRTERGDSAVYLCASSLTEGSPLHFGNGTRLTVT.

This clonotype was recorded only once. The CDR3 protein is CSATGFSYNEQFF. The CDR3 DNA follows: TGCAGCGCTACAGGGTTCTCCTACAATGAGCAGTTCTTC. The rearrangement uses TRBV29-1 and TRBJ2-1; the D gene is possibly TRBD1 (6 bases). The CDR3 contains 13 residues. V lost 7 bases and J lost 0, with 10 bases in between. The germline V gene has CDR1 SQVTM and CDR2 ANQGSEA.

The chain recombines TRBV18 with TRBJ1-2; D remains ambiguous. CDR1 and CDR2 from the germline V gene are KGHSH and LQKENI. V shed 6 bases and J shed 0 bases, with 8 bases lying between them. The CDR3 spans 13 residues. CDR3 in amino acids: CASSNYPNYGYTF. DNA of the CDR3: TGTGCCAGCTCGAATTACCCTAACTATGGCTACACCTTC.

This clonotype was picked up one time. The chain employs TRBV7-2 and TRBJ2-3; D gene unclear. The CDR3 runs to 13 residues. Per germline, CDR1 SGHTA and CDR2 FQGNSA. Trimming took 3 bases from V and 4 from J, leaving 8 bases between them. Written as DNA, the CDR3 is TGTGCCAGCAGCTTTATGTGGTCAGATACGCAGTATTTT. This gives the protein CASSFMWSDTQYF.

The V and J genes are TRBV7-2 and TRBJ2-5; 8 bases line up with TRBD1. V lost 3 bases, J lost 5 bases, and 5 bases stayed unmatched. This CDR3 has 14 amino acids. The germline gives CDR1 SGHTA, CDR2 FQGNSA. This CDR3 is CASSFGQGSETQYF. CDR3 sequence (DNA): TGTGCCAGCAGCTTTGGACAGGGATCGGAGACCCAGTACTTC.

The V call is TRBV7-2, the J call TRBJ1-2; 8 nucleotides match TRBD1. CDR1 SGHTA and CDR2 FQGNSA come from the germline V gene. This CDR3 is built from 14 residues. The junction had 6 bases not matched to a gene; V was cut back by 3 bases and J by 6 bases. The CDR3 region is CASSFTGTGDGYTF. The DNA for the CDR3 is TGTGCCAGCAGCTTTACCGGGACAGGAGATGGCTACACCTTC. Drawing the rest from reference TRBV7-2 and TRBJ1-2, the complete variable domain is GAGVSQSPSNKVTEKGKDVELRCDPISGHTALYWYRQSLGQGLEFLIYFQGNSAPDKSGLPSDRFSAERTGGSVSTLTIQRTQQEDSAVYLCASSFTGTGDGYTFGSGTRLTVV.

The CDR3 here is CASSVAGYSYEQYF. The CDR3, as DNA: TGTGCCAGCAGCGTAGCCGGATACTCCTACGAGCAGTACTTC. The V call is TRBV9, the J call TRBJ2-7; D is unclear. Germline-derived CDR1 and CDR2 are SGDLS and YYNGEE. Trimming cost V 0 bases and J 0 bases, with 7 bases left between them. The CDR3 length is 14 residues.

The chain combines TRBV5-1 with TRBJ2-3, with a possible D match to TRBD2 (6 bases). This CDR3 region has 16 residues. Germline V gives CDR1 SGHRS, CDR2 YFSETQ. The V gene lost 4 bases and the J gene lost 0 bases, with 15 bases spanning the gap. In DNA form, the CDR3 reads TGCGCCAGCAGCGGCGGGACTGTCTCTAGCACAGATACGCAGTATTTT. It specifies CASSGGTVSSTDTQYF.

The chain links TRBV29-1 to TRBJ2-3; perhaps D is TRBD1 or TRBD2 (5 bases each). The CDR3 has 17 amino acids. Germline CDR1 reads SQVTM; CDR2 reads ANQGSEA. V was shortened by 0 bases and J by 2 bases, with 18 bases between the two germline ends. The CDR3 is CSVEDTGTRRVTDTQYF. The DNA of the CDR3 is TGCAGCGTTGAAGATACGGGGACCCGGCGGGTCACAGATACGCAGTATTTT.

This clonotype came up a few times. The chain couples TRBV27 to TRBJ2-7; D possibly corresponds to TRBD2 (5 bases). Trimming took 8 bases from V and 1 from J, leaving 15 bases between them. CDR1 MNHEY and CDR2 SMNVEV come from the germline V gene (reference sequence). This CDR3 has 14 amino acids. This CDR3 is CASSRAGLSYEQYF. The CDR3 DNA sequence: TGTGCCAGCTCCCGGGCGGGCCTATCCTACGAGCAGTACTTC.

This CDR3 reads CASSQDSATLNEKLFF. The CDR3 nucleotides read TGTGCCAGCAGCCAAGATTCGGCGACATTGAATGAAAAACTGTTTTTT. The chain carries TRBV3-1 and TRBJ1-4; D is uncertain. This CDR3 comprises 16 residues. Germline V gene data show CDR1 as LGHDT and CDR2 as YNNKEL (reference sequence). Trimming took 0 bases from V and 5 from J, leaving 13 bases between them.